This T cell receptor (beta chain) was recorded in a study of post-analysis software for immune sequencing data (dated by TCRdb to the mid-2010s). Concerning the study at large: Recorded disease courses included relapsing-remitting, secondary progressive and progressive-relapsing multiple sclerosis, with some patients lacking subtype annotation. The patient repertoires were set against about 12 previously published healthy control repertoires from donors whose ages ranged from roughly 6 to 25 years. A subset of samples was prepared in parallel using single-end sample barcoding, then pooled and co-amplified after Illumina adapter ligation.

The study at large found these results: The multiple sclerosis patient group was slightly younger than the control group. A handful of TRBV segments, including TRBV5-6, TRBV5-1 and TRBV20-1, were significantly more frequent in patients than controls. Strong co-clustering of samples prepared in the same batch was shown by direct clustering with F measure, prompting a batch-effect correction. Normalized Chao1 diversity was significantly lower in multiple sclerosis patients than controls, suggesting substantial peripheral T-cell clonal expansion.

To demonstrate the VDJtools post-analysis software, TCR beta repertoires were profiled from the peripheral blood of 13 young patients with multiple sclerosis. The patients with multiple sclerosis were children and adolescents between 6 and 15 years of age. From a lookup of the germline V gene (reference sequence), CDR1 and CDR2 are DFQATT and SNEGSKA. Including cysteine and phenylalanine, the CDR3 has 15 amino acids. Left in the record is the CDR3 DNA by itself, 45 bases read in frame from the first base. Trimmed from V: 4 bases; trimmed from J: 5 bases; junction bases lacking a gene match: 6. The library was made by PCR. This sample was sequenced with an Illumina HiSeq 2500. Unique molecular identifiers were incorporated into TCR beta cDNA libraries to reduce PCR and sequencing biases. Every 1 to 10 million input T cells yielded roughly 500,000 cDNA molecules, meaning each molecule approximated one T cell. The patient libraries were prepared and sequenced using the same protocol as the earlier healthy control dataset. Within a given batch, samples were prepared together, multiplexed and sequenced on the same HiSeq lane. Turning to the authors' computational methods: MIGEC was used to process the raw barcoded reads, and molecular identifier groups with only a single read were discarded before consensus assembly and CDR3 extraction. VDJtools was used for post-analysis of the clonotype tables, and diversity was normalized by down-sampling every dataset to the size of the smallest sample. To correct batch-related cross-sample contamination, repertoire overlap clustering matched CDR3 amino acid sequences but not nucleotide sequences. Using fastp trimming at Q25 and MiXCR clonotype assembly, TCRdb reanalyzed the public sequencing data and kept in-frame beta chains. Records with the same CDR3 protein are collapsed into one entry carrying the most frequent genes and DNA. TCRdb, not the authors, supplied the V and J calls. The sample table lists fewer than 550,000 distinct CDR3 sequences, around 36% of them with a count of one. Of the sample, about 5.6% is held by the ten largest clones.

Regarding this clonotype: Which antigen it targets is not known. Base qualities were left out, and no much larger clone turns up one base away.

The specimen sequenced was blood. The TCR originated in a girl aged 2-17 years with multiple sclerosis. The rearrangement combines TRBV20-1 with TRBJ2-4; 12 of the junction bases match TRBD2. The CDR3 region: CSATSGLAGQNIQYF. The sequenced DNA is TGCAGTGCTACCTCTGGACTAGCGGGGCAAAACATTCAGTACTTC.